The sequence of this T cell receptor beta chain was determined in a study of monozygotic twins with cystic fibrosis. This clone was seen more than once but under ten times. Germline CDR1 and CDR2: SNHLY and FYNNEI. This CDR3 is 13 amino acids long. V dropped 3 bases and J dropped 2 bases, with 5 bases sitting between them. TCRdb's table, derived via immunoSEQ multiplex PCR, lists solely in-frame clones and lacks some. The sample holds over 20,000 clones, 80% to 95% seen once. The chain has TRBV2 and TRBJ1-3; no firm D call. The TCR originated in a girl aged 2 to 10 with cystic fibrosis. Sequencing was done on a sample of blood. CDR3 bases: TGTGCCAGCAGTGATTCTCCTGGAAACACCATATATTTT. Translating gives CASSDSPGNTIYF.